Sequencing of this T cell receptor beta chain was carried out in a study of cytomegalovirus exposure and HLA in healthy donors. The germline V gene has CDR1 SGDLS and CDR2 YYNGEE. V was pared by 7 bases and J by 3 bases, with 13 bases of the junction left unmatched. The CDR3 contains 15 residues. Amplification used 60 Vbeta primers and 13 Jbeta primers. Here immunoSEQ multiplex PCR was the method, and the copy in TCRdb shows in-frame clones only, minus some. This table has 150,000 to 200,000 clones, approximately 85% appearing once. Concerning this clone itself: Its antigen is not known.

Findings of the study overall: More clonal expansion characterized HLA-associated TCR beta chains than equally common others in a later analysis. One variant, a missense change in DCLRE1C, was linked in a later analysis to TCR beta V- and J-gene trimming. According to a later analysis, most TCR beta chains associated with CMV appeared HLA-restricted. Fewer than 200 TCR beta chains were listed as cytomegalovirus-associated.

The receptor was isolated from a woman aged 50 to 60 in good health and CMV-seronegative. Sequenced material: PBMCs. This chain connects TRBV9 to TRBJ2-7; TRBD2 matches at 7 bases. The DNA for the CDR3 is TGTGCCAGCCTAAAATTGGGGAGGGAATTCTACGAGCAGTACTTC. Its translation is CASLKLGREFYEQYF.